These 27 T cell receptor beta chains were sequenced from one sample in a study of T-cell reconstitution after alpha-beta-depleted transplantation in children. Unique molecular identifiers were incorporated when the TCRbeta library was constructed. TCRdb itself ran the PCR reads through MiXCR, one entry per CDR3 protein. The sample includes 190,000 or so distinct CDR3 sequences, around 6.8% of them seen just once. The starting material was PBMCs from the stem cell graft donor, obtained from the stem cell graft. Receptors were obtained from a human donor who donated a stem cell graft to a child with Wiskott-Aldrich syndrome.

This clonotype was observed at least ten times. The rearrangement links TRBV29-1 to TRBJ2-7, with D perhaps matching TRBD1 (6 bases). Trimming pared 0 bases from V and 3 bases from J, leaving 18 bases between. Germline CDR1 reads SQVTM; CDR2 reads ANQGSEA. This CDR3 is 16 amino acids long. The CDR3 loop reads CSVEDNLQGKIYEQYF. CDR3 in DNA: TGCAGCGTTGAAGACAACTTACAGGGAAAAATCTACGAGCAGTACTTC.

This clonotype was counted many times. The chain joins TRBV25-1 to TRBJ2-7, with 7 nucleotides matching TRBD1. V was pared by 1 base and J by 3 bases, with 6 bases of the junction left unmatched. This CDR3 is 15 amino acids long. CDR1 MGHDK and CDR2 SYGVNS come from the germline V gene. The CDR3 spells CASSESGTAYYEQYF. The CDR3 DNA follows: TGTGCCAGCAGTGAATCCGGGACAGCCTACTACGAGCAGTACTTC.

About this clonotype itself: This clone may be a read error of a much larger clone one base away. The V call is TRBV11-2, the J call TRBJ2-7; a possible D gene is TRBD1 (5 bases). The germline V gene has CDR1 SGHAT and CDR2 FQNNGV. The length of the CDR3 is 14 residues. The CDR3 loop reads CASSLGFRAYEHYF. In DNA, the CDR3 is TGTGCCAGCAGCCTAGGGTTCAGGGCCTACGAGCATTACTTC.

Ten or more counts support this clonotype. The CDR3 DNA sequence: TGCGCCAGCAGCTTGGCTCTCGGGGGGTTTAAGACTGAAGCTTTCTTT. This gives the protein CASSLALGGFKTEAFF. The chain carries TRBV5-1 and TRBJ1-1, with D tentatively TRBD1 (5 bases). The CDR3 has 16 amino acids. The V end lost 0 bases, the J end lost 5 bases, and 17 bases lay between the germline ends. Germline CDR1 and CDR2: SGHRS and YFSETQ.

This clonotype was detected only a few times. This rearrangement joins TRBV12-3 or TRBV12-4 to TRBJ2-2, with TRBD2 matching over 16 bases. V was clipped by 6 bases and J by 4 bases; unmatched bases: 8. CDR3 length: 18 residues. The CDR3 protein is CASRPGTSGRARTGELFF. The DNA of the CDR3 is TGTGCCAGCAGACCAGGGACTAGCGGGAGGGCCCGCACCGGGGAGCTGTTTTTT.

The rearrangement joins TRBV11-2 to TRBJ1-2; a weak D match, TRBD1 (5 bases). The germline CDR1 and CDR2 sequences are SGHAT and FQNNGV. The CDR3 runs to 13 residues. The V and J ends lost 5 bases and 8 bases respectively, with 15 bases between them. CDR3 amino acids: CASSPGGGEGYTF. DNA for the CDR3: TGTGCCAGCAGCCCCGGCGGGGGAGAGGGCTACACCTTC.

Ten or more counts support this clonotype. The chain recombines TRBV20-1 with TRBJ1-5; D not certain. This CDR3 has 13 amino acids. Per the germline V gene, CDR1 is DFQATT and CDR2 is SNEGSKA (reference sequence). V was trimmed by 4 bases and J by 0 bases, leaving 7 bases between them. Here the CDR3 DNA reads TGCAGTGCTAAGCCTCATAGCAATCAGCCCCAGCATTTT. Its protein product is CSAKPHSNQPQHF.

This clonotype was seen many times. The rearrangement uses TRBV29-1 and TRBJ2-7; TRBD2 agrees at 8 bases. The V segment lost 4 bases and the J segment 3 bases; nucleotides outside the gene matches: 8. Germline CDR1 reads SQVTM; CDR2 reads ANQGSEA. The CDR3 consists of 14 residues. The CDR3 bases are TGCAGCGTTGCAGGGTGGCGGGGGGTCTACGAGCAGTACTTC. Translation gives CSVAGWRGVYEQYF.

The rearrangement uses TRBV3-1 and TRBJ1-5; 7 bases are shared with TRBD1. The CDR3 contains 13 residues. Per germline, CDR1 LGHDT and CDR2 YNNKEL (reference sequence). The V segment lost 11 bases and the J segment 5 bases; nucleotides outside the gene matches: 9. For the CDR3, the DNA is TGTGCCTTCTGTCTACAGGGGTATCAGCCCCAGCATTTT. Translation: CAFCLQGYQPQHF.

This clonotype was picked up many times. The V gene is TRBV29-1, the J gene TRBJ1-1, with 8 bases lining up with TRBD1. CDR3 length equals 14 residues. CDR1 and CDR2 (germline): SQVTM, ANQGSEA. Losses at the gene ends were 4 bases for V and 4 bases for J; bases not matched to a gene: 8. The CDR3 protein is CSVALGDRGTEAFF. CDR3 bases: TGCAGCGTTGCGCTGGGAGACAGGGGCACTGAAGCTTTCTTT. Based on the CDR3 plus reference TRBV29-1 and TRBJ1-1, the full variable domain is SAVISQKPSRDICQRGTSLTIQCQVDSQVTMMFWYRQQPGQSLTLIATANQGSEATYESGFVIDKFPISRPNLTFSTLTVSNMSPEDSSIYLCSVALGDRGTEAFFGQGTRLTVV.

This clonotype was seen at least ten times. The chain recombines TRBV7-8 with TRBJ1-5, with D perhaps TRBD1 (6 bases). This CDR3 has 16 amino acids. Germline-derived CDR1 and CDR2 are SGHVS and FQNEAQ. V shed 5 bases and J shed 0 bases, with 14 bases lying between them. This CDR3 reads CASSIGTLLSNQPQHF. The CDR3, as DNA: TGTGCCAGCAGCATAGGGACACTCCTTAGCAATCAGCCCCAGCATTTT.

This clonotype was observed many times. V and J are TRBV5-1 and TRBJ1-2; tentatively, D is TRBD1 (5 bases). This CDR3 is 12 amino acids long. Looked up from germline, CDR1 is SGHRS and CDR2 is YFSETQ. V was pared by 4 bases and J by 6 bases, with 10 bases between. CDR3 loop: CASSGTTDGYTF. The CDR3 bases are TGCGCCAGCAGCGGGACCACCGATGGCTACACCTTC. The full variable domain, rest sourced from reference TRBV5-1 and TRBJ1-2, is KAGVTQTPRYLIKTRGQQVTLSCSPISGHRSVSWYQQTPGQGLQFLFEYFSETQRNKGNFPGRFSGRQFSNSRSEMNVSTLELGDSALYLCASSGTTDGYTFGSGTRLTVV.

This clonotype was counted ten times or more. J is TRBJ2-2 and V is TRBV25-1; D might be TRBD1 or TRBD2, each matching 5 bases. V was trimmed by 1 base and J by 5 bases, leaving 11 bases between them. Per germline, CDR1 MGHDK and CDR2 SYGVNS. The CDR3 contains 15 residues. CDR3 in amino acids: CASSESRRETGELFF. Written as DNA, the CDR3 is TGTGCCAGCAGTGAATCACGCAGGGAGACCGGGGAGCTGTTTTTT.

The chain has TRBV20-1 and TRBJ2-7; TRBD1 might be the D (6 bases). V lost 1 base and J lost 9, with 19 bases in between. CDR3 size: 14 residues. Germline CDR1 reads DFQATT; CDR2 reads SNEGSKA (reference sequence). The CDR3 sequence is CSARGQPEGVGQYF. The CDR3 nucleotides are TGCAGTGCTAGAGGACAGCCTGAGGGGGTAGGGCAGTACTTC.

This clonotype was counted at least ten times. This sequence joins TRBV10-2 and TRBJ1-1; D unclear. Germline CDR1 reads WSHSY; CDR2 reads SAAADI. Trimming stripped 2 bases from V and 5 bases from J, with 6 bases between. CDR3 length: 12 residues. The CDR3 loop reads CASSETVTEAFF. For the CDR3, the DNA is TGCGCCAGCAGTGAGACAGTAACTGAAGCTTTCTTT.

This clonotype came up a few times. The chain is built from TRBV7-8 and TRBJ1-2; the match to TRBD1 covers 9 bases. Trimming at V came to 5 bases and at J to 2 bases, leaving 15 bases not matched to a gene. CDR1 SGHVS and CDR2 FQNEAQ come from the germline V gene. This CDR3 has 18 residues. The CDR3 spells CASSNSGTGFFRNYGYTF. In DNA form, the CDR3 reads TGTGCCAGCAGCAACTCCGGGACAGGGTTCTTCCGGAACTATGGCTACACCTTC.

Ten or more counts support this clonotype. This rearrangement joins TRBV6-5 to TRBJ2-5, with 8 bases identical to TRBD2. Germline lookup yields CDR1 MNHEY and CDR2 SVGAGI. V lost 2 bases to trimming and J lost 5 bases; unmatched junction nucleotides: 10. The CDR3 totals 16 residues. The CDR3 protein is CASSYIGRGALETQYF. DNA of the CDR3: TGTGCCAGCAGTTACATCGGGCGGGGGGCATTGGAGACCCAGTACTTC.

This clonotype was seen repeatedly, ten times or more. The chain joins TRBV29-1 to TRBJ1-1, with unresolved D. CDR1 is SQVTM, CDR2 ANQGSEA, per germline. This CDR3 has 14 amino acids. V was pared by 5 bases and J by 2 bases, with 15 bases between. The CDR3 sequence is CSVYRRTKNTEAFF. CDR3 sequence (DNA): TGCAGCGTTTACCGACGGACGAAAAACACTGAAGCTTTCTTT.

This clonotype was recorded many times. The chain couples TRBV12-3 or TRBV12-4 to TRBJ2-7; TRBD2 matches at 10 bases. V dropped 5 bases and J dropped 2; count of bases not matched to a gene: 6. CDR3 length: 15 amino acids. CDR3 protein: CASSRTSGATYEQYF. The CDR3 DNA follows: TGTGCCAGCAGTCGTACTAGCGGGGCAACCTACGAGCAGTACTTC.

At least ten counts were recorded for this clonotype. The gene calls are TRBV15 and TRBJ2-2; D gene uncertain. V lost 0 bases and J 1 base, leaving 6 bases between the germline ends. The length of the CDR3 is 15 residues. Germline CDR1 and CDR2: LNHNV and YYDKDF (reference sequence). CDR3 sequence (DNA): TGTGCCACCAGCAGAGATTTGGAGAACACCGGGGAGCTGTTTTTT. The encoded protein is CATSRDLENTGELFF.

V is TRBV7-8 and J is TRBJ2-7; D is unclear. The CDR3 contains 13 residues. CDR1 and CDR2 from the germline V gene are SGHVS and FQNEAQ. V was cut by 5 bases and J by 4 bases, with 12 bases left in between. The CDR3 DNA reads as TGTGCCAGCAGCCCCGGACGCCAGTACGAGCAGTACTTC. Translated: CASSPGRQYEQYF.

This clonotype was seen repeatedly, ten times or more. The chain combines TRBV5-1 with TRBJ2-1; maybe TRBD1 (6 bases). This CDR3 is built from 13 residues. Germline loops: CDR1 SGHRS, CDR2 YFSETQ. With 2 bases removed from V and 8 bases from J, the gap between germline ends came to 11 bases. The CDR3 DNA sequence: TGCGCCAGCAGCTTTTTCAGGGGCGATGAGCAGTTCTTC. It yields the protein CASSFFRGDEQFF.

This clonotype has ten or more counts. This chain joins TRBV29-1 and TRBJ2-4; weak D call: TRBD2 (5 bases). CDR1 is SQVTM and CDR2 is ANQGSEA in the germline V gene. CDR3 length equals 13 residues. V was clipped by 4 bases and J by 7 bases, with 14 bases between them. The CDR3, as DNA: TGCAGCGTTGCCGACTACGGGCGGAACATTCAGTACTTC. Residues: CSVADYGRNIQYF.

This clonotype was seen at least ten times. The chain uses TRBV16 and TRBJ2-1; D not certain. Germline CDR1 is KGHSY and CDR2 is FQNENV. V was clipped by 8 bases and J by 5 bases, with 13 bases between them. This CDR3 comprises 13 residues. DNA for the CDR3: TGTGCCAGCCGCTTCGGAGTTCACAATGAGCAGTTCTTC. Translated, it gives CASRFGVHNEQFF.

In this sample, this clonotype turned up many times. The V and J genes are TRBV12-3 or TRBV12-4 and TRBJ1-1, with unresolved D. Deletions cut 7 bases from V and 6 bases from J, with 15 bases between. The CDR3 covers 13 residues. The CDR3 DNA reads as TGTGCCAGCACCCTAACCGTCGGTGCTGAAGCTTTCTTT. Translation: CASTLTVGAEAFF.

This clonotype was recorded a few times. In nucleotides, the CDR3 is TGTGCCAGCAGTGGGGACAGGGAAACTGAAGCTTTCTTT. Translating gives CASSGDRETEAFF. The V call is TRBV2, the J call TRBJ1-1, with 9 bases that match TRBD1. The V gene's germline CDR1 is SNHLY and CDR2 FYNNEI. The CDR3 runs 13 residues. Losses at the gene ends were 4 bases for V and 5 bases for J; bases not matched to a gene: 2.

This clonotype was recorded at least ten times. The rearrangement uses TRBV5-1 and TRBJ1-3, with D possibly TRBD1 on 5 matching bases. Trimming left V 0 bases short and J 3 bases short, with 7 bases between. The CDR3 runs to 14 residues. CDR1 and CDR2 (germline): SGHRS, YFSETQ. The CDR3 DNA reads TGCGCCAGCAGCTTGGTAGGGGTTGGAAACACCATATATTTT. Translating gives CASSLVGVGNTIYF.